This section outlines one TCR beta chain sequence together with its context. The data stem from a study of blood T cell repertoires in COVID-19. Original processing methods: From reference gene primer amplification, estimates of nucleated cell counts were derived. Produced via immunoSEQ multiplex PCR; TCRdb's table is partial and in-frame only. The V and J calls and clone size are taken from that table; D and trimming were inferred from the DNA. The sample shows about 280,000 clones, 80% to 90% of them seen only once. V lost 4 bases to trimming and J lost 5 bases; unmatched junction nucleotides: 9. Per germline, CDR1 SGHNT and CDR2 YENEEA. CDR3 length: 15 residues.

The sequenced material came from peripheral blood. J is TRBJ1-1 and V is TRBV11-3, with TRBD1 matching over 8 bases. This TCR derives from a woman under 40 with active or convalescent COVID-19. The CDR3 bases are TGTGCCAGCAGCTCCGGACAGGGTAGGTCGACTGAAGCTTTCTTT. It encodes CASSSGQGRSTEAFF.